These T cell receptor beta chains were read from a single sample in a study of shared clonotypes between healthy human individuals. Repertoires were generated with immunoSEQ multiplex PCR, while TCRdb's copy carries only in-frame clones and drops some. The top ten clones hold 8.5% to 12% of a sample with approximately 330,000 clones, roughly 70% of them seen once. Sequenced material: memory CD4+ T cells sorted from blood. The receptor source for this set is a man younger than 40 in good health. The CDR3 runs from the conserved cysteine through the conserved F or W. The D gene is left open where the match is weak. Expanded clones get a size class; other rows say once, few or many, or leave the size out.

>NA|TRBV11-2|TRBJ1-2|once
CASSSRAPNYGYTF
TGTGCCAGCAGCTCCAGAGCACCTAACTATGGCTACACCTTC
>TRBD1|TRBV30|TRBJ2-3|NA
CAWSPRVPGGADTQYF
TGTGCCTGGAGCCCAAGGGTGCCAGGGGGCGCAGATACGCAGTATTTT
>NA|TRBV5-1|TRBJ2-3|NA
CASSLGAVGTDTQYF
TGCGCCAGCAGCCTTGGGGCAGTCGGCACAGATACGCAGTATTTT
>TRBD2|TRBV5-1|TRBJ2-7|NA
CASRGAGEQYF
TGCGCCAGCAGGGGAGCGGGAGAGCAGTACTTC
>TRBD1|TRBV28|TRBJ2-3|NA
CASSRQGADTQYF
TGTGCCAGCAGCCGCCAGGGGGCAGATACGCAGTATTTT
>NA|TRBV28|TRBJ2-3|NA
CASSQITVGDTQYF
TGTGCCAGCAGCCAGATCACGGTCGGGGATACGCAGTATTTT
>NA|TRBV7-9|TRBJ2-2|NA
CASSLTGRNTGELFF
TGTGCCAGCAGCTTAACGGGAAGGAACACCGGGGAGCTGTTTTTT
>TRBD1|TRBV5-1|TRBJ1-2|NA
CASSSAPGQGAYGYTF
TGCGCCAGCAGCTCGGCCCCGGGACAGGGGGCTTATGGCTACACCTTC
>TRBD2|TRBV5-1|TRBJ2-2|NA
CASSGSGRATGELFF
TGCGCCAGCAGCGGTAGCGGGAGGGCTACCGGGGAGCTGTTTTTT
>TRBD2|TRBV4-1|TRBJ2-1|NA
CASSQANMGLAYNEQFF
TGCGCCAGCAGCCAAGCAAATATGGGACTAGCCTACAATGAGCAGTTCTTC
>NA|TRBV5-1|TRBJ1-2|NA
CASSLAGEGGYTF
TGCGCCAGCAGCTTGGCAGGGGAAGGCGGCTACACCTTC
>TRBD1|TRBV6-4|TRBJ2-1|NA
CASSEQGQGRQFF
TGTGCCAGCAGTGAACAAGGACAGGGGAGGCAGTTCTTC
>NA|TRBV10-3|TRBJ1-5|NA
CAISEGAGFSNQPQHF
TGTGCCATCAGTGAGGGGGCAGGGTTTAGCAATCAGCCCCAGCATTTT
>NA|TRBV6-6|TRBJ1-3|NA
CASSPEGRISGNTIYF
TGTGCCAGCAGTCCAGAGGGACGGATCTCTGGAAACACCATATATTTT
>NA|TRBV5-1|TRBJ2-4|NA
CASSLASGLNIQYF
TGCGCCAGCAGCTTGGCCTCAGGGCTCAACATTCAGTACTTC
>NA|TRBV4-1|TRBJ2-2|NA
CASSQGDGRSRTGELFF
TGCGCCAGCAGCCAAGGGGATGGGAGGAGTCGGACCGGGGAGCTGTTTTTT
>NA|TRBV5-1|TRBJ2-2|NA
CASSGEANTGELFF
TGCGCCAGCAGTGGGGAGGCGAACACCGGGGAGCTGTTTTTT
>NA|TRBV25-1|TRBJ1-3|few
CASSAGESSGNTIYF
TGTGCCAGCAGTGCGGGCGAGAGCTCTGGAAACACCATATATTTT
>TRBD1|TRBV4-2|TRBJ1-3|few
CASSQDPQGARTGNTIYF
TGTGCCAGCAGCCAAGATCCCCAGGGGGCGCGGACTGGAAACACCATATATTTT
>NA|TRBV4-2|TRBJ2-3|NA
CASSQDSTGDTQYF
TGTGCCAGCAGCCAAGATTCGACGGGGGATACGCAGTATTTT
>TRBD1|TRBV19|TRBJ1-5|NA
CASSTGQVFQPQHF
TGTGCCAGTAGTACAGGACAGGTGTTTCAGCCCCAGCATTTT
>TRBD1|TRBV5-4|TRBJ2-1|NA
CASSQDRGSYNEQFF
TGTGCCAGCAGCCAGGACAGGGGCTCCTACAATGAGCAGTTCTTC
>TRBD2|TRBV5-1|TRBJ2-1|NA
CASIPGLAGDYEQFF
TGCGCCAGCATCCCGGGACTAGCGGGAGACTATGAGCAGTTCTTC
>TRBD2|TRBV19|TRBJ2-1|NA
CASSIEGGLAGQRYYNEQFF
TGTGCCAGTAGTATAGAGGGAGGACTAGCGGGCCAACGTTACTACAATGAGCAGTTCTTC
>NA|TRBV18|TRBJ2-1|NA
CASSLQGRLRNEQFF
TGTGCCAGCTCACTACAGGGACGACTACGCAATGAGCAGTTCTTC
>TRBD2|TRBV5-1|TRBJ2-1|NA
CASSRGTSGRGYNEQFF
TGCGCCAGCAGCCGAGGGACTAGCGGGAGGGGGTATAATGAGCAGTTCTTC
>TRBD1|TRBV5-1|TRBJ1-4|few
CASSWTGEKLFF
TGCGCCAGCAGCTGGACAGGCGAAAAACTGTTTTTT
>NA|TRBV2|TRBJ2-1|few
CASSRGGTFSSEQFF
TGTGCCAGCAGCCGAGGAGGAACATTCAGCAGTGAGCAGTTCTTC
>NA|TRBV5-4|TRBJ2-5|NA
CASKSRAETQYF
TGTGCCAGCAAGTCCAGGGCGGAGACCCAGTACTTC
>TRBD2|TRBV2|TRBJ2-7|NA
CASGTRPSEQYF
TGTGCCAGCGGGACTAGACCCAGCGAGCAGTACTTC
>TRBD1|TRBV7-7|TRBJ2-3|NA
CASSSETGFADTQYF
TGTGCTAGCAGCTCCGAGACAGGGTTCGCGGATACGCAGTATTTT
>NA|TRBV2|TRBJ2-6|NA
CASSERASDRPGGHYSGANVLTF
TGTGCCAGCAGTGAGCGTGCGTCCGACAGGCCGGGAGGACACTACTCTGGGGCCAACGTCCTGACTTTC